This T cell receptor (beta chain) was sequenced in a study of shared clonotypes between healthy human individuals. Whole-study results and caveats: Clonotypes shared by all four donors outscored non-shared clonotypes in generation probability. Researchers sampled only blood; tissue repertoires likely differ. Across subsets, estimated richness was generally greater for naive than for memory populations.

Sequenced by immunoSEQ multiplex PCR; TCRdb stores in-frame clones only, minus some. This table holds around 2,000,000 clones, approximately 95% found once. Positive CCR7 selection of CD45RO-negative cells yielded the naive CD8 cells, and terminally differentiated effector memory CD45RA+ cells were excluded. Every donor, a Caucasian adult, lived in Nashville, Tennessee. Remarks on this clone: Its target is not known.

V was clipped by 4 bases and J by 3 bases, with 13 bases between them. There are 14 residues in the CDR3. CDR1 is SEHNR and CDR2 is FQNEAQ in the germline V gene (reference sequence). This chain joins TRBV7-9 and TRBJ2-7; D is ambiguous. The sample consisted of naive CD8+ T cells sorted from blood. The clonotype originates from a man younger than 35 in good health. In DNA, the CDR3 is TGTGCCAGCAGCTCCCCTCGTCTGGGCTACGAGCAGTACTTC. Residues: CASSSPRLGYEQYF.